The 8 T cell receptor beta chains below were found in one sample sequenced in a study of T cell responses to AZD1222 COVID-19 vaccine. Some clones are missing from TCRdb's copy, which holds only in-frame ones; the method was immunoSEQ multiplex PCR. The sample records about 160,000 clones, about 92% being singletons. Sequenced here: peripheral blood, sampled 28 days after the second AZD1222 dose. These receptors were obtained from an adult who received the AZD1222 COVID-19 vaccine.

The chain couples TRBV6-6 to TRBJ1-1; no definite D call. Trimming left V 5 bases short and J 2 bases short, with 15 bases between. Germline CDR1 MNHNY, CDR2 SVGAGI (reference sequence). This CDR3 is built from 15 residues. DNA of the CDR3: TGTGCCAGCAGTCAGGCGGTCTTTTCTAACACTGAAGCTTTCTTT. This translates into CASSQAVFSNTEAFF.

The chain recombines TRBV6-5 with TRBJ1-2; D call uncertain. Trimming pared 8 bases from V and 0 bases from J, leaving 10 bases between. Germline V gives CDR1 MNHEY, CDR2 SVGAGI. CDR3 length: 13 amino acids. The CDR3 DNA follows: TGTGCCAGCGCGGGTGGGCCTAACTATGGCTACACCTTC. It is translated as CASAGGPNYGYTF.

The chain recombines TRBV24-1 with TRBJ2-3; TRBD1 matches at 9 bases. Unmatched junction bases numbered 10, after V lost 9 bases and J lost 4 bases. Germline-derived CDR1 and CDR2 are KGHDR and SFDVKD. The CDR3 is made up of 15 amino acids. CDR3 protein: CATSNTGGEADTQYF. The CDR3 nucleotides are TGTGCCACCTCTAATACAGGGGGCGAAGCAGATACGCAGTATTTT.

The rearrangement joins TRBV7-9 to TRBJ1-2; D might be TRBD1 (5 bases). Germline assignment: CDR1 SEHNR and CDR2 FQNEAQ (reference sequence). Trimming stripped 4 bases from V and 0 bases from J, with 15 bases between. CDR3 length: 16 amino acids. This CDR3 reads CASSSRGVISNYGYTF. The CDR3 bases are TGTGCCAGCAGCTCACGGGGGGTCATCTCTAACTATGGCTACACCTTC.

The rearrangement joins TRBV3-1 (or the pseudogene TRBV3-2) to TRBJ1-2; D may be TRBD1 (5 bases). Per the germline V gene, CDR1 is LGHDT and CDR2 is YNNKEL (reference sequence). The CDR3 totals 16 residues. Trimming cost V 1 base and J 4 bases, with 16 bases left between them. CDR3 loop: CASSQGTGSRGYGYTF. The DNA of the CDR3 is TGTGCCAGCAGCCAAGGCACAGGTTCCCGGGGCTATGGCTACACCTTC.

The chain uses TRBV5-1 and TRBJ1-3, with D maybe TRBD1 (6 bases). In germline, CDR1 is SGHRS, CDR2 YFSETQ. V was pared by 0 bases and J by 1 base, with 11 bases between. The CDR3 loop spans 16 amino acids. The CDR3 here is CASSLDSTGSGNTIYF. The CDR3 DNA follows: TGCGCCAGCAGCTTGGACTCGACAGGTTCTGGAAACACCATATATTTT. The variable domain in full, with the rest retrieved from reference TRBV5-1 and TRBJ1-3, is KAGVTQTPRYLIKTRGQQVTLSCSPISGHRSVSWYQQTPGQGLQFLFEYFSETQRNKGNFPGRFSGRQFSNSRSEMNVSTLELGDSALYLCASSLDSTGSGNTIYFGEGSWLTVV.

The chain uses TRBV4-1 and TRBJ2-1; a possible D gene is TRBD1 (5 bases). V lost 5 bases to trimming and J lost 2 bases, with 22 bases between them. This CDR3 contains 18 residues. Germline-derived CDR1 and CDR2 are MGHRA and YSYEKL. The CDR3 here is CASSGIDLGLPAYNEQFF. CDR3 nucleotides: TGCGCCAGCAGCGGCATCGATCTGGGGCTACCCGCCTACAATGAGCAGTTCTTC.

The chain uses TRBV18 and TRBJ2-7; D uncertain. Deletions cut 2 bases from V and 0 bases from J, with 8 bases between. CDR3 length: 14 amino acids. The germline CDR1 and CDR2 sequences are KGHSH and LQKENI. Here the CDR3 reads CASSPGLSSYEQYF. CDR3 nucleotide sequence: TGTGCCAGCTCACCAGGTCTGAGCTCCTACGAGCAGTACTTC.